These 25 T cell receptor beta chains originate from one sample sequenced in a study of blood T cell repertoires in COVID-19. Clones were read by immunoSEQ multiplex PCR, and TCRdb kept only the in-frame ones, dropping some. The repertoire includes about 280,000 clones, around 84% of them detected once, and about 2.5% sits in the top ten. Sequencing input: PBMCs or T cells enriched from blood (not recorded which). Source of these receptors: a woman aged 50 to 60 who had recovered from COVID-19.

The chain recombines TRBV3-1 (or the pseudogene TRBV3-2) with TRBJ2-3, with D unresolved. V dropped 0 bases and J dropped 5 bases, with 6 bases sitting between them. CDR3 length equals 13 residues. From germline, CDR1 is LGHDT and CDR2 YNNKEL (reference sequence). For the CDR3, the DNA is TGTGCCAGCAGCCAAGATTCGGGAGATACGCAGTATTTT. This gives the protein CASSQDSGDTQYF.

The chain links TRBV18 to TRBJ2-2; 8 nucleotides agree with TRBD1. This CDR3 comprises 13 residues. J lost 6 bases, V lost 8 bases, and 5 bases had no gene match. The V gene's germline CDR1 is KGHSH and CDR2 LQKENI. CDR3 nucleotide sequence: TGTGCCAGCCGGGGACAGGACGCCGGGGAGCTGTTTTTT. Residues: CASRGQDAGELFF.

The chain combines TRBV3-1 (or the pseudogene TRBV3-2) with TRBJ1-5; D is possibly TRBD1 (5 bases). Germline V gene data show CDR1 as LGHDT and CDR2 as YNNKEL (reference sequence). V lost 0 bases, J lost 6 bases, and 9 bases lay in between. The CDR3 consists of 14 residues. The CDR3 DNA follows: TGTGCCAGCAGCCAAGATACAGGCCGTCAGCCCCAGCATTTT. It translates to CASSQDTGRQPQHF.

The chain recombines TRBV5-1 with TRBJ2-1, with 8 bases identical to TRBD1. The V gene end was trimmed by 2 bases and the J gene end by 1 base; junction bases not matched to a gene: 5. CDR1 is SGHRS and CDR2 is YFSETQ in the germline V gene. This CDR3 has 16 amino acids. The CDR3 sequence: CASSFLDRGSYNEQFF. The CDR3 bases are TGCGCCAGCAGCTTTTTAGACAGGGGTTCCTACAATGAGCAGTTCTTC.

V usage is TRBV11-2 and J usage is TRBJ1-5; D is possibly TRBD1 (6 bases). The germline V gene has CDR1 SGHAT and CDR2 FQNNGV. V dropped 0 bases and J dropped 5 bases, with 17 bases sitting between them. The CDR3 contains 17 residues. The CDR3 nucleotides are TGTGCCAGCAGCTTAGATCTTTTGACAGGTCCTCATCAGCCCCAGCATTTT. Residues: CASSLDLLTGPHQPQHF. Complete variable domain (other parts from reference TRBV11-2 and TRBJ1-5): EAGVAQSPRYKIIEKRQSVAFWCNPISGHATLYWYQQILGQGPKLLIQFQNNGVVDDSQLPKDRFSAERLKGVDSTLKIQPAKLEDSAVYLCASSLDLLTGPHQPQHFGDGTRLSIL.

V and J are TRBV6-5 and TRBJ2-7, with 9 positions matching TRBD2. The germline gives CDR1 MNHEY, CDR2 SVGAGI. V lost 6 bases and J lost 1; bases outside the gene matches: 4. The CDR3 loop spans 14 amino acids. Here the CDR3 DNA reads TGTGCCAGCAGAAGACTAGCGGAATCCTACGAGCAGTACTTC. It codes for CASRRLAESYEQYF.

A few counts support this clone. The V and J genes are TRBV7-2 and TRBJ2-5; a possible D gene is TRBD1 (6 bases). The CDR3 contains 14 residues. Germline CDR1 and CDR2: SGHTA and FQGNSA. The V end lost 3 bases, the J end lost 4 bases, and 12 bases lay between the germline ends. CDR3 sequence: CASSFNRDAETQYF. Here the CDR3 DNA reads TGTGCCAGCAGCTTCAACAGGGACGCAGAGACCCAGTACTTC.

CDR3 nucleotide sequence: TGTGCCAGCAGTCCCGGACTTAGAACGGAGACCCAGTACTTC. Its translation is CASSPGLRTETQYF. J is TRBJ2-5 and V is TRBV6-5, with D tentatively TRBD2 (5 bases). Trimming stripped 5 bases from V and 5 bases from J, with 15 bases between. CDR1 and CDR2 from the germline V gene are MNHEY and SVGAGI. The CDR3 has 14 amino acids.

This chain joins TRBV28 and TRBJ1-3; no clear D gene. The CDR3 is 13 amino acids. Germline V CDR1 and CDR2: MDHEN, SYDVKM. The V and J ends lost 6 bases and 4 bases respectively, with 10 bases between them. CDR3 sequence reads: CASSAPRGNTIYF. The CDR3 region has the DNA TGTGCCAGCAGCGCCCCGAGGGGAAACACCATATATTTT.

V gene TRBV10-3 combines with J gene TRBJ1-3, with TRBD1 identical over 7 bases. The CDR3 extends over 13 amino acids. Germline lookup yields CDR1 ENHRY and CDR2 SYGVKD. The J segment lost 1 base and the V segment lost 8 bases, leaving 2 bases of the junction unmatched. The CDR3 sequence: CAIGGQSGNTIYF. In DNA, the CDR3 is TGTGCCATCGGGGGACAGTCTGGAAACACCATATATTTT.

The J gene is TRBJ2-3, the V gene TRBV9; 8 positions agree with TRBD2. The ends lost 3 bases at V and 0 bases at J; junction bases unmatched: 9. This CDR3 comprises 17 residues. Looked up from germline, CDR1 is SGDLS and CDR2 is YYNGEE. The CDR3 region has the DNA TGTGCCAGCAGCGCCTTCCGCGGGGGGATTAGCACAGATACGCAGTATTTT. This codes for CASSAFRGGISTDTQYF.

This chain joins TRBV27 and TRBJ2-7; D is ambiguous. The CDR3 is 15 residues long. V lost 5 bases to trimming and J lost 0 bases, with 14 bases between them. The germline CDR1 and CDR2 sequences are MNHEY and SMNVEV (reference sequence). Written as DNA, the CDR3 is TGTGCCAGCAGTCCCATTGTCAGGTTCTCCTACGAGCAGTACTTC. Encoded protein: CASSPIVRFSYEQYF.

This clone was seen a handful of times. This chain links TRBV5-4 with TRBJ1-5, with a weak D call TRBD1 (5 bases). CDR1 and CDR2 from the germline V gene are SGHNT and YYREEE (reference sequence). The CDR3 runs to 14 residues. Trimming took 0 bases from V and 1 from J, leaving 5 bases between them. The CDR3 DNA follows: TGTGCCAGCAGCTTGGACAGGAGCAATCAGCCCCAGCATTTT. It translates to CASSLDRSNQPQHF.

This chain joins TRBV24-1 and TRBJ2-7, with TRBD1 identical over 8 bases. Per the germline V gene, CDR1 is KGHDR and CDR2 is SFDVKD. This CDR3 region has 15 residues. V dropped 7 bases and J dropped 3; count of bases not matched to a gene: 10. The DNA of the CDR3 is TGTGCCACCAGCATAGGACAGGGCCCAAGCTACGAGCAGTACTTC. The encoded protein is CATSIGQGPSYEQYF.

The V call is TRBV3-1 (or the pseudogene TRBV3-2), the J call TRBJ1-6, with TRBD1 identical over 9 bases. Germline V gene sequence: CDR1 LGHDT, CDR2 YNNKEL (reference sequence). This CDR3 spans 15 amino acids. The V segment lost 4 bases and the J segment 5 bases; nucleotides outside the gene matches: 3. The CDR3 region has the DNA TGTGCCAGCAGCCCTCGACAGGGGGATAATTCACCCCTCCACTTT. Its translation is CASSPRQGDNSPLHF.

The chain links TRBV3-1 (or the pseudogene TRBV3-2) to TRBJ1-1; 7 bases line up with TRBD1. This CDR3 region has 14 residues. Germline CDR1 is LGHDT and CDR2 is YNNKEL (reference sequence). The trim removed 0 bases at V and 11 bases at J, leaving 9 bases unmatched. CDR3 sequence (DNA): TGTGCCAGCAGCCAAGATTTGACGGACAGGCATGCTTTCTTT. Translation gives CASSQDLTDRHAFF.

This clone was found a few times. The rearrangement links TRBV27 to TRBJ2-2; weak D call: TRBD2 (6 bases). Trimming stripped 8 bases from V and 6 bases from J, with 25 bases between. CDR3 length: 17 residues. Germline V CDR1 and CDR2: MNHEY, SMNVEV (reference sequence). The CDR3 spells CASFGIRRGNRPGELFF. As DNA, the CDR3 is TGTGCCAGCTTCGGAATCCGACGGGGGAATCGTCCCGGGGAGCTGTTTTTT.

A single count supports this clone. This chain uses TRBV4-3 with TRBJ2-7, with 10 bases aligning to TRBD2. The CDR3 has 16 amino acids. The J segment lost 2 bases and the V segment lost 0 bases, leaving 4 bases of the junction unmatched. Germline V gene sequence: CDR1 LGHNA, CDR2 YSLEER. CDR3 DNA: TGCGCCAGCAGCCAAGAGTTACTAGCGGGGACCTACGAGCAGTACTTC. Its protein is CASSQELLAGTYEQYF.

This chain connects TRBV18 to TRBJ2-3; 12 bases agree with TRBD2. Trimming took 5 bases from V and 6 from J; bases not matched to a gene: 6. The CDR3 consists of 15 residues. Germline assignment: CDR1 KGHSH and CDR2 LQKENI. CDR3 in DNA: TGTGCCAGCTCATTCGGACTAGCGGGGACGGATACGCAGTATTTT. It yields the protein CASSFGLAGTDTQYF.

CDR3 nucleotide sequence: TGTGCCAGCAGCTTGGAGACTAGCCCCTTTGGGAATGAGCAGTTCTTC. It encodes CASSLETSPFGNEQFF. The rearrangement joins TRBV5-4 to TRBJ2-1, with 7 bases fitting TRBD2. Trimming removed 0 bases from V and 7 bases from J; junction bases left unmatched: 10. The V gene's germline CDR1 is SGHNT and CDR2 YYREEE (reference sequence). The CDR3 is made up of 16 amino acids.

The chain is built from TRBV24-1 and TRBJ1-4; no clear D gene. Germline loops: CDR1 KGHDR, CDR2 SFDVKD. This CDR3 is built from 15 residues. V was trimmed by 3 bases and J by 4 bases, leaving 11 bases between them. The CDR3 nucleotides read TGTGCCACCAGTGATCCTCGGGGAGTTAATGAAAAACTGTTTTTT. It encodes CATSDPRGVNEKLFF.

The CDR3 coding sequence is TGTGCCAGCTCACATGAGGACAGACGTTCTTGGAACGAGCAGTACTTC. Encoded protein: CASSHEDRRSWNEQYF. This chain uses TRBV18 with TRBJ2-7, with D possibly being TRBD1 (6 bases). There are 16 residues in the CDR3. Germline V gives CDR1 KGHSH, CDR2 LQKENI. Trimming shortened V by 4 bases and J by 5 bases, and 21 bases separated the two germline ends. The full variable domain, with the rest looked up from reference TRBV18 and TRBJ2-7, is NAGVMQNPRHLVRRRGQEARLRCSPMKGHSHVYWYRQLPEEGLKFMVYLQKENIIDESGMPKERFSAEFPKEGPSILRIQQVVRGDSAAYFCASSHEDRRSWNEQYFGPGTRLTVT.

J is TRBJ1-4 and V is TRBV2; D not certain. Germline-derived CDR1 and CDR2 are SNHLY and FYNNEI. The CDR3 runs 15 residues. V was trimmed by 2 bases and J by 0 bases, leaving 7 bases between them. For the CDR3, the DNA is TGTGCCAGCAGTGAATACCAGGCAACTAATGAAAAACTGTTTTTT. Amino acids: CASSEYQATNEKLFF.

The chain recombines TRBV19 with TRBJ2-2; the D gene is possibly TRBD2 (5 bases). The CDR3 is 15 residues long. CDR1 LNHDA and CDR2 SQIVND come from the germline V gene (reference sequence). V lost 5 bases, J lost 4 bases, and 14 bases lay in between. Here the CDR3 DNA reads TGTGCCAGTAGTCGAGCCCCGGCGGGCACCGGGGAGCTGTTTTTT. Its protein product is CASSRAPAGTGELFF. The variable domain in full, with the rest retrieved from reference TRBV19 and TRBJ2-2, is DGGITQSPKYLFRKEGQNVTLSCEQNLNHDAMYWYRQDPGQGLRLIYYSQIVNDFQKGDIAEGYSVSREKKESFPLTVTSAQKNPTAFYLCASSRAPAGTGELFFGEGSRLTVL.

J is TRBJ1-2 and V is TRBV6-5, with 8 bases fitting TRBD1. CDR3 length: 15 amino acids. From germline, CDR1 is MNHEY and CDR2 SVGAGI. V lost 2 bases and J lost 7; bases outside the gene matches: 9. CDR3 in DNA: TGTGCCAGCAGTTACCCCCGGGACAGGTCTATTGGCTACACCTTC. It codes for CASSYPRDRSIGYTF.